One and the same sample provided the 3 T cell receptor beta chains below, sequenced in a study of cytomegalovirus exposure and HLA in healthy donors. Vbeta (60) and Jbeta (13) primers were used in the PCR. Measured with immunoSEQ multiplex PCR; TCRdb has only the in-frame clones, and not every one. The data contain roughly 150,000 clones, roughly 79% of them singletons. Material: PBMCs. The receptors come from a woman in her twenties or thirties in good health and CMV-seronegative.

The chain recombines TRBV10-2 with TRBJ1-3; possible D gene TRBD1, 6 bases. Germline lookup yields CDR1 WSHSY and CDR2 SAAADI. The CDR3 runs 15 residues. V was pared by 3 bases and J by 2 bases, with 11 bases between. The DNA of the CDR3 is TGCGCCAGCAGTGAAACAGGGACGACTGGAAACACCATATATTTT. Amino acids: CASSETGTTGNTIYF.

The V gene is TRBV4-3, the J gene TRBJ1-1, with a tentative D call TRBD1 (5 bases). This CDR3 has 17 amino acids. Trimming stripped 0 bases from V and 0 bases from J, with 14 bases between. In germline, CDR1 is LGHNA, CDR2 YSLEER. The CDR3 DNA reads TGCGCCAGCAGCCAAGATTTGGCCCGACAGATGAACACTGAAGCTTTCTTT. This translates into CASSQDLARQMNTEAFF.

The chain recombines TRBV5-1 with TRBJ1-6; weak D call: TRBD1 (6 bases). The germline V gene encodes CDR1 SGHRS and CDR2 YFSETQ. V was cut by 2 bases and J by 10 bases, with 16 bases left in between. This CDR3 region has 15 residues. Written as DNA, the CDR3 is TGCGCCAGCAGCTTTGACAGGAAGGTAGCCTCACCCCTCCACTTT. Protein product: CASSFDRKVASPLHF.